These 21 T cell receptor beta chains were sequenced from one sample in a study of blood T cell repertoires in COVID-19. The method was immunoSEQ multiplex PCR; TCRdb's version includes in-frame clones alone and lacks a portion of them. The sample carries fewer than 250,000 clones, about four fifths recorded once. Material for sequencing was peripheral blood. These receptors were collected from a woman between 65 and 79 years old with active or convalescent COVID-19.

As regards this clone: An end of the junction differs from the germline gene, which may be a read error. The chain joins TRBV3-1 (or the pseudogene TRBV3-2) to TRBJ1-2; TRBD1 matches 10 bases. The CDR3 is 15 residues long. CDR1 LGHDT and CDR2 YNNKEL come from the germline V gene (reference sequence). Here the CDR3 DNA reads TGTGCCAGCAACCAAGTCGGGACAGGGGACGTTGGCTACACCTTC. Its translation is CASNQVGTGDVGYTF.

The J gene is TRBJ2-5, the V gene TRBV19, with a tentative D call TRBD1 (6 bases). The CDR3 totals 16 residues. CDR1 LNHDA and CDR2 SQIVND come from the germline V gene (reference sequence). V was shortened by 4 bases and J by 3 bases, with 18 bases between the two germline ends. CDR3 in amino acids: CASSKWTVLKKETQYF. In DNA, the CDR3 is TGTGCCAGTAGTAAATGGACAGTACTAAAAAAAGAGACCCAGTACTTC.

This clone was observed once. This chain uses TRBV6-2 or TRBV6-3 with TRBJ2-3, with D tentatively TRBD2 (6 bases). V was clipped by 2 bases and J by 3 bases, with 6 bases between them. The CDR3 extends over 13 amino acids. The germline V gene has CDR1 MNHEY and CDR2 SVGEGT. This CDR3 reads CASSYRETDTQYF. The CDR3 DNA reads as TGTGCCAGCAGTTACCGGGAGACAGATACGCAGTATTTT.

The CDR3 reads CATKTQRRTDTQYF. The CDR3 DNA follows: TGTGCCACCAAGACTCAGCGACGCACAGATACGCAGTATTTT. This sequence joins TRBV19 and TRBJ2-3; D is uncertain. The length of the CDR3 is 14 residues. V lost 10 bases and J 1 base, leaving 15 bases between the germline ends. CDR1 is LNHDA and CDR2 is SQIVND in the germline V gene (reference sequence).

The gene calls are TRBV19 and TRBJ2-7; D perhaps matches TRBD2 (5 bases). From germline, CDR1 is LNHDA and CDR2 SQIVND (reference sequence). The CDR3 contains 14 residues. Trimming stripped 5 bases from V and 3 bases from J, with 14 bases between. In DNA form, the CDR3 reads TGTGCCAGTAGTGTCTCCGGGGTCTACTACGAGCAGTACTTC. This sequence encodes CASSVSGVYYEQYF.

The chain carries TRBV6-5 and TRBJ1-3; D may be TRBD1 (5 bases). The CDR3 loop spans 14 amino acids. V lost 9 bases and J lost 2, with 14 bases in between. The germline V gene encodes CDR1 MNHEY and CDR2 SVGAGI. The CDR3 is CARGVGGAGNTIYF. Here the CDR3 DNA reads TGTGCCAGGGGGGTGGGAGGTGCTGGAAACACCATATATTTT.

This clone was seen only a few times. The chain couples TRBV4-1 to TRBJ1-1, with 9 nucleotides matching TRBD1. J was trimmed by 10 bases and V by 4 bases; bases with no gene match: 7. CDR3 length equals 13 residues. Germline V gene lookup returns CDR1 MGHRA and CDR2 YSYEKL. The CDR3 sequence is CASSLGQGGGAFF. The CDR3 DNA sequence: TGCGCCAGCAGCCTGGGACAGGGTGGGGGAGCTTTCTTT.

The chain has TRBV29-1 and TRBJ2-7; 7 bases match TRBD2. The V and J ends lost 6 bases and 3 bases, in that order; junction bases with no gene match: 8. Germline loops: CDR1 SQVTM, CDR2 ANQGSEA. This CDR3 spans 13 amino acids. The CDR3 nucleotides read TGCAGCGTCCTGGACCCGGGGGGCTACGAGCAGTACTTC. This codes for CSVLDPGGYEQYF.

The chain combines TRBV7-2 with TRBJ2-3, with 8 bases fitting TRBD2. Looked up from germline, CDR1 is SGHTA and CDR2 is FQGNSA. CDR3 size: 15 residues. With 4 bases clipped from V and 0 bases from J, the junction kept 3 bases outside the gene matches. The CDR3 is CASSYVAGSTDTQYF. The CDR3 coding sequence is TGTGCCAGCAGCTACGTAGCGGGGAGCACAGATACGCAGTATTTT.

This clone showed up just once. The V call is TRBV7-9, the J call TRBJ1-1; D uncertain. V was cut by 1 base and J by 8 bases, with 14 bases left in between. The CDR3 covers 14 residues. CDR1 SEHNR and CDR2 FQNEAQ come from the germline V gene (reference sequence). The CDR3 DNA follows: TGTGCCAGCAGCTTAGAGGGCGACGGGAAAGAAGCTTTCTTT. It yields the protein CASSLEGDGKEAFF.

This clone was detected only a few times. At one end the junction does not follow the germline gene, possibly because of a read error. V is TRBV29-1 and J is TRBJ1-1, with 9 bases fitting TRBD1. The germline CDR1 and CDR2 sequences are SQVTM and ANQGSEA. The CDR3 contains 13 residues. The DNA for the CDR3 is TGCAGCGTCCCAGGACAGGGGAACAATGAAGCTTTCTTT. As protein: CSVPGQGNNEAFF. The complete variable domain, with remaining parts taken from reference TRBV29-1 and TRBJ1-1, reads SAVISQKPSRDICQRGTSLTIQCQVDSQVTMMFWYRQQPGQSLTLIATANQGSEATYESGFVIDKFPISRPNLTFSTLTVSNMSPEDSSIYLCSVPGQGNNEAFFGQGTRLTVV.

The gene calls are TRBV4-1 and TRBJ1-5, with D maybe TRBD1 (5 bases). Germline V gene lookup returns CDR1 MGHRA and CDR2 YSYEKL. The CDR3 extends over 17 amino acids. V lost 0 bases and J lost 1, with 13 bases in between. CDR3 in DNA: TGCGCCAGCAGCCAAGATCCCAACCGGGGGAGCAATCAGCCCCAGCATTTT. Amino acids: CASSQDPNRGSNQPQHF.

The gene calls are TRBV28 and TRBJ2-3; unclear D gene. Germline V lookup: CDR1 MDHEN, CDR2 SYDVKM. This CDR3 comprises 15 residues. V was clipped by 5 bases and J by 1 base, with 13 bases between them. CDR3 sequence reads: CASSPQEMGTDTQYF. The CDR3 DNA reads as TGTGCCAGCAGTCCCCAGGAAATGGGCACAGATACGCAGTATTTT.

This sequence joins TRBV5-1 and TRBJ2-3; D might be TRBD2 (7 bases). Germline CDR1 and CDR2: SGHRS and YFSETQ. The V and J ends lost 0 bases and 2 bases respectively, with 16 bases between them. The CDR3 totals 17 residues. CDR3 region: CASSLGPGGTTTDTQYF. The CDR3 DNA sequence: TGCGCCAGCAGCTTGGGACCGGGGGGCACTACCACAGATACGCAGTATTTT.

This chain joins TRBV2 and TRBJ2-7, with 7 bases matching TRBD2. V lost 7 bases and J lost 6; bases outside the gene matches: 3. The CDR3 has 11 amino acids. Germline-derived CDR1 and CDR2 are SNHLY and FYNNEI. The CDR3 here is CASKGLIEQYF. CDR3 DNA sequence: TGTGCCAGCAAGGGACTAATCGAGCAGTACTTC.

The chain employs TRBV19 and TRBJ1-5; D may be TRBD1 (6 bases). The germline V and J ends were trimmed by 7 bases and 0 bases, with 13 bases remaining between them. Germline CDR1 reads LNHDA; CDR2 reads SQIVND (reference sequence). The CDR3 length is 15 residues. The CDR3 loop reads CASKQGLYSNQPQHF. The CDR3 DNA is TGTGCCAGTAAACAGGGTCTTTATAGCAATCAGCCCCAGCATTTT.

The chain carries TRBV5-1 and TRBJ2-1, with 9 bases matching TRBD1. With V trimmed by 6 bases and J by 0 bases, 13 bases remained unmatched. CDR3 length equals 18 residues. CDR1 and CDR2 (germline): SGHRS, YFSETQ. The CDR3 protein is CASTQTGGVVSSYNEQFF. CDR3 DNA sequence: TGCGCCAGCACCCAAACAGGGGGCGTCGTTAGCTCCTACAATGAGCAGTTCTTC. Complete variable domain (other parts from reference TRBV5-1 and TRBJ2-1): KAGVTQTPRYLIKTRGQQVTLSCSPISGHRSVSWYQQTPGQGLQFLFEYFSETQRNKGNFPGRFSGRQFSNSRSEMNVSTLELGDSALYLCASTQTGGVVSSYNEQFFGPGTRLTVL.

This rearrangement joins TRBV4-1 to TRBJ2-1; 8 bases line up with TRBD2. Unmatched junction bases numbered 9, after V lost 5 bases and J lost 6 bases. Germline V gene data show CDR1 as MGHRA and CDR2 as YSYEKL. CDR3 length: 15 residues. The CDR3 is CASSTGLASSNEQFF. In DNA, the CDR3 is TGCGCCAGCAGCACCGGACTAGCCTCCAGCAATGAGCAGTTCTTC.

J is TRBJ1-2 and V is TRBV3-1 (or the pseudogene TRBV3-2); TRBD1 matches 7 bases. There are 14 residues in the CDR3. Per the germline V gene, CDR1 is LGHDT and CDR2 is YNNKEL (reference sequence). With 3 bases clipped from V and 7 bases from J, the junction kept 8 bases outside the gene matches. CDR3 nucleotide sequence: TGTGCCAGCAGCCACCCGGGGACAGTGGTTGGCTACACCTTC. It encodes CASSHPGTVVGYTF.

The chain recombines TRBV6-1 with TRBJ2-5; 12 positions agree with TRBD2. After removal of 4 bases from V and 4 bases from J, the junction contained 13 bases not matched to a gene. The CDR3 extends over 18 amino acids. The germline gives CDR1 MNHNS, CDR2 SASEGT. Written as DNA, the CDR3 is TGTGCCAGCAGTGTCGATCGTCTAGCGGGAGGGGTCAGAGAGACCCAGTACTTC. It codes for CASSVDRLAGGVRETQYF.

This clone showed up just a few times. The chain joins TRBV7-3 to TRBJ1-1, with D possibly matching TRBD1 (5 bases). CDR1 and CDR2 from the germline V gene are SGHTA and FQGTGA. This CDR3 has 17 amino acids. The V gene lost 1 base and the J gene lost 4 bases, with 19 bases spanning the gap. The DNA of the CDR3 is TGTGCCAGCAGCTTAATCGGGCAGGGTAAGGTCGGCACTGAAGCTTTCTTT. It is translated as CASSLIGQGKVGTEAFF.